The following is a T cell receptor beta chain sequence with its context. The CDR3 covers 17 residues. Germline CDR1 is LGHDT and CDR2 is YNNKEL (reference sequence). Losses at the gene ends were 4 bases for V and 2 bases for J; bases not matched to a gene: 7. The entry originates in a study of blood T cell repertoires in COVID-19. About the research overall: Some COVID-19 samples were acute and others convalescent; all came from the United States, Italy and Spain. T cells, B-cell-depleted T cells, or PBMCs provided the cDNA or gDNA that served as material.

Original processing notes: By means of reference gene primer amplification, nucleated cell counts were estimated. Method: immunoSEQ multiplex PCR; TCRdb's copy keeps in-frame clones and lacks some. V and J calls and clone size come straight from that table; D and trimming were deduced from the DNA. The table records tens of thousands of clones, roughly 80% of them present only once. Sequencing was carried out using peripheral blood. The source of this sequence is an older man with acute or convalescent COVID-19. This rearrangement joins TRBV3-1 (or the pseudogene TRBV3-2) to TRBJ2-2, with TRBD2 identical over 10 bases. The CDR3, as DNA: TGTGCCAGCAGCCGGGGAGCGGGAGGGCCTAACACCGGGGAGCTGTTTTTT. Protein: CASSRGAGGPNTGELFF.